The 23 T cell receptor beta chains below were found in one sample sequenced in a study of T cells in Graves' hyperthyroidism and ophthalmopathy (dated by TCRdb to the late 2010s). Libraries were prepared through multiplex PCR. For sequencing, an Illumina HiSeq 2000 was employed. Amplification of TCR beta CDR3 regions was carried out from RNA transcripts. A first-round RT-PCR of the TCR CDR3 used the HTBI primer set with the Qiagen OneStep RT-PCR kit. TCRdb applied fastp at Q25 and MiXCR to the public reads, then kept only in-frame beta chains. CDR3 protein duplicates are merged, each entry listing the most common genes and DNA. Recorded for this sample are approximately 400,000 distinct CDR3 sequences; 15% to 20% of them occurred a single time. Jointly, the top ten make up about 38% of the sample. The specimen sequenced was blood. Receptors originate from a man younger than 30 with Graves' ophthalmopathy.

This clonotype has at least ten counts. CDR3 loop: CSAAPTSGGVSPGDEQFF. In DNA form, the CDR3 reads TGCAGTGCTGCCCCGACTAGCGGGGGGGTATCTCCTGGGGATGAGCAGTTCTTC. This chain uses TRBV20-1 with TRBJ2-1; the match to TRBD2 covers 14 bases. Looked up from germline, CDR1 is DFQATT and CDR2 is SNEGSKA (reference sequence). The ends lost 5 bases at V and 8 bases at J; junction bases unmatched: 17. This CDR3 has 18 amino acids.

This clonotype came up many times. The rearrangement links TRBV2 to TRBJ2-1; D could derive from TRBD1 or TRBD2 (5 bases each). This CDR3 is built from 15 residues. The germline V gene encodes CDR1 SNHLY and CDR2 FYNNEI. V lost 4 bases and J 6 bases, leaving 16 bases between the germline ends. CDR3 in amino acids: CASSGRDRRVNEQFF. The CDR3 DNA reads as TGTGCCAGCAGTGGTCGGGACCGCAGGGTCAATGAGCAGTTCTTC.

This clonotype was observed a handful of times. This CDR3 is CSVEDAGRYF. The DNA of the CDR3 is TGCAGCGTTGAAGATGCAGGTCGCTACTTC. The genes are TRBV29-1 and TRBJ2-5; no clear D gene. This CDR3 comprises 10 residues. Germline lookup yields CDR1 SQVTM and CDR2 ANQGSEA. The V end was cut by 0 bases, the J end by 14 bases, with 10 bases between.

In this sample, this clonotype turned up a few times. CDR3: CASSIGGQGKGIEQFF. CDR3 DNA: TGTGCCAGTAGTATCGGTGGGCAGGGAAAGGGTATTGAGCAGTTCTTC. The chain is built from TRBV19 and TRBJ2-1, with a possible D match to TRBD1 (5 bases). Germline CDR1 LNHDA, CDR2 SQIVND (reference sequence). The V gene lost 3 bases and the J gene lost 9 bases, with 21 bases spanning the gap. The CDR3 totals 16 residues.

This chain links TRBV20-1 with TRBJ1-1; 7 nucleotides match TRBD1. J gave up 1 base and V 3 bases, and 5 bases lay outside the gene matches. The germline V gene encodes CDR1 DFQATT and CDR2 SNEGSKA (reference sequence). This CDR3 comprises 14 residues. CDR3 DNA sequence: TGCAGTGCTAGGCCATGGACAGGGAACACTGAAGCTTTCTTT. This sequence encodes CSARPWTGNTEAFF.

This clonotype was recorded at least ten times. V is TRBV24-1 and J is TRBJ1-2, with 7 nucleotides matching TRBD1. V gave up 7 bases and J gave up 8 bases; unmatched junction bases: 9. The CDR3 totals 13 residues. Germline loops: CDR1 KGHDR, CDR2 SFDVKD. The CDR3 reads CATRAGGKGGYTF. The CDR3 DNA sequence: TGTGCCACCAGGGCAGGGGGAAAGGGAGGCTACACCTTC.

On this clonotype: A much larger clone differs from this one at a single base, so this may be a read error. The chain uses TRBV3-1 and TRBJ2-4; the D gene is possibly TRBD1 (5 bases). The CDR3 totals 16 residues. Looked up from germline, CDR1 is LGHDT and CDR2 is YNNKEL (reference sequence). The CDR3 sequence is CASSQEEEWGKNTQYF. In DNA, the CDR3 is TGTGCCAGCAGCCAAGAAGAAGAATGGGGCAAAAACACTCAGTACTTC.

V gene TRBV7-9 combines with J gene TRBJ2-5, with a weak D call TRBD2 (7 bases). CDR1 is SEHNR and CDR2 is FQNEAQ in the germline V gene (reference sequence). V was trimmed by 5 bases and J by 5 bases, leaving 18 bases between them. The CDR3 extends over 15 amino acids. The CDR3 nucleotides are TGTGCCAGCAGCCCCCGGGGGGCCTACGGGGAGACCCAGTACTTC. Translation: CASSPRGAYGETQYF.

The chain couples TRBV5-4 to TRBJ2-7, with D unclear. Trimming removed 4 bases from V and 0 bases from J, with 14 bases in between. Germline V CDR1 and CDR2: SGHNT, YYREEE (reference sequence). This CDR3 is built from 15 residues. The CDR3 coding sequence is TGTGCCAGCAGCCGCCCCGCTGGACGCTCCTACGAGCAGTACTTC. This codes for CASSRPAGRSYEQYF.

The V gene is TRBV6-5, the J gene TRBJ1-5; 10 bases are a match to TRBD1. Germline CDR1 and CDR2: MNHEY and SVGAGI. Trimming removed 2 bases from V and 6 bases from J; junction bases left unmatched: 1. The CDR3 spans 14 residues. Here the CDR3 reads CASSYRDRGQPQHF. CDR3 sequence (DNA): TGTGCCAGCAGTTACCGGGACAGGGGTCAGCCCCAGCATTTT.

J is TRBJ1-5 and V is TRBV7-9; the D gene is possibly TRBD1 (6 bases). The CDR3 is 14 residues long. The V end lost 3 bases, the J end lost 2 bases, and 8 bases lay between the germline ends. Germline V gives CDR1 SEHNR, CDR2 FQNEAQ (reference sequence). CDR3 in DNA: TGTGCCAGCAGCTTGAACAGGGGCAATCAGCCCCAGCATTTT. Its protein is CASSLNRGNQPQHF.

This clonotype has a count of ten or more. CDR3 protein: CASSLGYDGAYGYTF. DNA of the CDR3: TGTGCCAGCAGCTTAGGGTATGACGGAGCCTATGGCTACACCTTC. The chain uses TRBV11-2 and TRBJ1-2; no clear D gene. The V and J ends lost 1 base and 4 bases respectively, with 13 bases between them. CDR3 length: 15 residues. From germline, CDR1 is SGHAT and CDR2 FQNNGV.

This clonotype was counted many times. The chain links TRBV2 to TRBJ1-2; D gene unclear. Trimming shortened V by 7 bases and J by 0 bases, and 3 bases separated the two germline ends. The CDR3 sequence is 11 residues long. The germline V gene has CDR1 SNHLY and CDR2 FYNNEI. The CDR3 nucleotides read TGTGCCAGCACAGCTAACTATGGCTACACCTTC. This sequence encodes CASTANYGYTF.

As concerns this clonotype: A much larger clone differs by one base, so this may be a read error. The rearrangement uses TRBV7-9 and TRBJ2-7; D is undetermined. The germline V gene encodes CDR1 SEHNR and CDR2 FQNEAQ (reference sequence). The CDR3 is made up of 13 amino acids. V dropped 1 base and J dropped 0 bases, with 4 bases sitting between them. The CDR3 loop is CASSLVLSYEQYF. CDR3 sequence (DNA): TGTGCCAGCAGCTTAGTACTCTCCTACGAGCAGTACTTC.

The chain carries TRBV4-1 and TRBJ1-2; 8 nucleotides match TRBD1. Germline lookup yields CDR1 MGHRA and CDR2 YSYEKL. This CDR3 spans 17 amino acids. The trim removed 2 bases at V and 0 bases at J, leaving 8 bases unmatched. CDR3 amino acids: CASSQPGQASTNYGYTF. The CDR3 DNA reads as TGCGCCAGCAGCCAACCGGGACAGGCTTCTACTAACTATGGCTACACCTTC.

This clonotype has a handful of counts. The chain carries TRBV5-4 and TRBJ2-5; 9 bases align to TRBD2. The CDR3 length is 15 residues. CDR1 and CDR2 from the germline V gene are SGHNT and YYREEE (reference sequence). With 3 bases clipped from V and 4 bases from J, the junction kept 7 bases outside the gene matches. The CDR3 sequence: CASSWRSGGSETQYF. Written as DNA, the CDR3 is TGTGCCAGCAGCTGGAGGAGCGGGGGGTCAGAGACCCAGTACTTC.

This clonotype was observed once. A much larger clone sits a single nucleotide away, making a read error possible. V is TRBV28 and J is TRBJ1-2; TRBD1 matches 7 bases. V shed 5 bases, J shed 1 base, and the junction held 4 bases outside the gene matches. Germline CDR1 reads MDHEN; CDR2 reads SYDVKM. There are 14 residues in the CDR3. CDR3 bases: TGTGCCAGCAGTGAGCAGGGGGATAACTATGGCTACACCTTC. The encoded protein is CASSEQGDNYGYTF.

At least ten counts were recorded for this clonotype. V and J are TRBV6-2 or TRBV6-3 and TRBJ2-1, with 8 nucleotides matching TRBD1. V shed 6 bases and J 13 bases; nucleotides not matched to a gene: 14. Per the germline V gene, CDR1 is MNHEY and CDR2 is SVGEGT. The CDR3 is 14 residues long. The CDR3 DNA is TGTGCCAGCAGACCCGGGACAGGCGTAATGATACAGTTCTTC. This translates into CASRPGTGVMIQFF.

This clonotype was counted many times. The rearrangement uses TRBV6-1 and TRBJ2-2; weak D call: TRBD2 (5 bases). In germline, CDR1 is MNHNS, CDR2 SASEGT. The V gene lost 3 bases and the J gene lost 7 bases, with 12 bases spanning the gap. This CDR3 contains 14 residues. For the CDR3, the DNA is TGTGCCAGCAGTGAGGACCGAGGGATCGGGGAGCTGTTTTTT. Translation gives CASSEDRGIGELFF.

Many counts were recorded for this clonotype. This chain connects TRBV19 to TRBJ1-2; D is ambiguous. This CDR3 has 12 amino acids. V lost 3 bases and J 4 bases, leaving 6 bases between the germline ends. Germline V lookup: CDR1 LNHDA, CDR2 SQIVND (reference sequence). The CDR3 DNA sequence: TGTGCCAGTAGTATTCCCATCTATGGCTACACCTTC. Translating it yields CASSIPIYGYTF.

This clonotype was observed at least ten times. The chain combines TRBV18 with TRBJ2-5, with 10 bases identical to TRBD1. In germline, CDR1 is KGHSH, CDR2 LQKENI. This CDR3 comprises 14 residues. V was pared by 6 bases and J by 2 bases, with 3 bases of the junction left unmatched. CDR3 amino acids: CASSRTGGQETQYF. The CDR3 DNA sequence: TGTGCCAGCTCTCGGACAGGGGGGCAAGAGACCCAGTACTTC.

As to this clonotype: This could be a read error, since a much larger clone is one nucleotide away. V is TRBV11-2 and J is TRBJ1-4; D is uncertain. CDR3 length: 15 residues. Germline V CDR1 and CDR2: SGHAT, FQNNGV. CDR3 in amino acids: CVSSRALQGGEKLFF. The CDR3 DNA sequence: TGTGTCAGCAGCCGAGCTCTGCAAGGCGGCGAAAAACTGTTTTTT.

About this clonotype itself: The conserved phenylalanine or tryptophan is not found at the CDR3 terminus, so this likely reflects a read error. The chain uses TRBV28 and TRBJ1-2, with D unresolved. The CDR3 consists of 14 residues. Germline values: CDR1 MDHEN, CDR2 SYDVKM. V dropped 9 bases and J dropped 4 bases, with 18 bases sitting between them. DNA of the CDR3: TGTGCCAGTACTATTCTTGGAGGAGTCTATGGCTACACCCTC. This gives the protein CASTILGGVYGYTL.